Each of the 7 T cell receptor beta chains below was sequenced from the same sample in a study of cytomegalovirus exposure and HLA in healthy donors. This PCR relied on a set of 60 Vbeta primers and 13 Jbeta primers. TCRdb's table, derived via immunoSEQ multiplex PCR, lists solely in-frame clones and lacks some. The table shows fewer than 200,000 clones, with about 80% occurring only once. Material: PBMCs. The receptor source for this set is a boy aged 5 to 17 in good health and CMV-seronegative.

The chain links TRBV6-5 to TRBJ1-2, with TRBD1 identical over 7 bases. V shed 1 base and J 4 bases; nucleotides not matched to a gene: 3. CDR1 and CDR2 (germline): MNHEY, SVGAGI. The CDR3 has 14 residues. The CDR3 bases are TGTGCCAGCAGTTACTGGGACAGCCCCTATGGCTACACCTTC. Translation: CASSYWDSPYGYTF.

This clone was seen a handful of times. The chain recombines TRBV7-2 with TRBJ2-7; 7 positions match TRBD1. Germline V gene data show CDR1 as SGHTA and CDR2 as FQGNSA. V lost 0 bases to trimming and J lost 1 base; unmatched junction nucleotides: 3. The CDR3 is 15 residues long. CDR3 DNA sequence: TGTGCCAGCAGCTTAGCCAGGGGGATTTCCTACGAGCAGTACTTC. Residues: CASSLARGISYEQYF.

Written as DNA, the CDR3 is TGTGCCATCAGAGCCGGGACTAGCGCGTACAATGAGCAGTTCTTC. This codes for CAIRAGTSAYNEQFF. The V call is TRBV10-3, the J call TRBJ2-1; the match to TRBD2 covers 10 bases. V lost 6 bases to trimming and J lost 4 bases; unmatched junction nucleotides: 6. CDR3 length: 15 amino acids. Germline CDR1 ENHRY, CDR2 SYGVKD.

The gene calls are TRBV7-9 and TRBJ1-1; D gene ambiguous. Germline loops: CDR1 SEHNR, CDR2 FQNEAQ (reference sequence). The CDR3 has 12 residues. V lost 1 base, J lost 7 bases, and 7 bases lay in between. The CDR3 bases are TGTGCCAGCAGCTTAGGGCGGGTTGAAGCTTTCTTT. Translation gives CASSLGRVEAFF.

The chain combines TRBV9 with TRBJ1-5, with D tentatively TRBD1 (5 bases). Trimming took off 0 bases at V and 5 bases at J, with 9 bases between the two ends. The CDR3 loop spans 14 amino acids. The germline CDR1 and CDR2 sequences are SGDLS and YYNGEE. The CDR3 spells CASSVDLGHQPQHF. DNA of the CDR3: TGTGCCAGCAGCGTAGATCTGGGGCATCAGCCCCAGCATTTT.

CDR3 amino acids: CATSRGTGGAYEQYF. In DNA form, the CDR3 reads TGTGCCACCAGCAGAGGGACAGGGGGAGCCTACGAGCAGTACTTC. V is TRBV15 and J is TRBJ2-7; 10 bases line up with TRBD1. Losses at the gene ends were 1 base for V and 2 bases for J; bases not matched to a gene: 2. Germline V gives CDR1 LNHNV, CDR2 YYDKDF (reference sequence). The CDR3 consists of 15 residues. The variable domain in full, with the rest retrieved from reference TRBV15 and TRBJ2-7, is DAMVIQNPRYQVTQFGKPVTLSCSQTLNHNVMYWYQQKSSQAPKLLFHYYDKDFNNEADTPDNFQSRRPNTSFCFLDIRSPGLGDTAMYLCATSRGTGGAYEQYFGPGTRLTVT.

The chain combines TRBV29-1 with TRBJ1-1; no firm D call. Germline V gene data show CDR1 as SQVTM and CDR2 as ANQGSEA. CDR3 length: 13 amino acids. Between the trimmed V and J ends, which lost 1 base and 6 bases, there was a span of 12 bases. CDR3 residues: CSVEGVALAEAFF. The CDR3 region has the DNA TGCAGCGTTGAAGGGGTAGCTCTCGCTGAAGCTTTCTTT. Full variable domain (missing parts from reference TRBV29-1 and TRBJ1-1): SAVISQKPSRDICQRGTSLTIQCQVDSQVTMMFWYRQQPGQSLTLIATANQGSEATYESGFVIDKFPISRPNLTFSTLTVSNMSPEDSSIYLCSVEGVALAEAFFGQGTRLTVV.